This T cell receptor (beta chain) was captured by sequencing in a study of Graves' ophthalmopathy and Graves' hyperthyroidism. Investigators amplified TCR beta CDR3 regions from RNA transcripts. After a first-round RT-PCR with HTBI primers, a second-round multiplex PCR was run. MiXCR, applied by TCRdb to the multiplex PCR reads, yields one record per CDR3 protein. There are around 520,000 distinct CDR3 sequences in the sample; under 45% occur only once, and around 4.6% lies in the top ten. This clonotype has a handful of counts. Its antigen is unknown. General observations from the study: Appearing in blood as well were most expanded thyroid clonotypes above 0.001 frequency.

Other autoimmune diseases, uncontrolled infections, pregnancy and lactation each led to patient exclusion. This clonotype originated in an adult man with Graves' hyperthyroidism. Material: peripheral blood or thyroid tissue (not recorded which).

CDR3 amino acids: CSARTGALLREQYF. CDR3 coding DNA: TGCAGTGCTAGAACCGGGGCTTTACTACGCGAGCAGTACTTC. The chain is built from TRBV20-1 and TRBJ2-7; D could derive from TRBD1 or TRBD2 (5 bases each). The germline CDR1 and CDR2 sequences are DFQATT and SNEGSKA (reference sequence). This CDR3 has 14 residues. V lost 2 bases and J 6 bases, leaving 17 bases between the germline ends.